Reported below is one T cell receptor beta chain. Its antigen is unknown. Other DNA sequences within the sample encode an identical CDR3. This sample is part of a study of cytomegalovirus exposure and HLA in healthy donors. Regarding the study as a whole: Roughly even sequencing depth across donors was the assumption behind the presence/absence analyses. It was reported in a later analysis that an Asian-associated ancestry cluster showed fewer N-insertions than the approximately 690-donor mean.

Germline assignment: CDR1 KGHSH and CDR2 LQKENI. Trimming took off 5 bases at V and 1 base at J, with 8 bases between the two ends. CDR3 length: 13 amino acids. PCR amplification relied on 60 Vbeta primers (plus 13 Jbeta primers). Assay used: immunoSEQ multiplex PCR; TCRdb lists only in-frame clones, some missing. The clone table shows just over 80,000 clones, with the ten largest holding 1.1%. Sequences were obtained from PBMCs. The rearrangement uses TRBV18 and TRBJ1-1, with D perhaps TRBD1 (5 bases). This sequence was found in a young woman in good health and CMV-seronegative. The CDR3, as DNA: TGTGCCAGCTCATCTGGACAGAACACTGAAGCTTTCTTT. Amino acids: CASSSGQNTEAFF.